This TCR beta chain was recorded in a study of T cell responses to AZD1222 COVID-19 vaccine. The CDR3 has 15 residues. V was shortened by 2 bases and J by 4 bases, with 12 bases between the two germline ends. Germline-derived CDR1 and CDR2 are SEHNR and FQNEAQ (reference sequence). Profiled with immunoSEQ multiplex PCR; TCRdb holds only in-frame clones, not every one. The table has approximately 89,000 clones, 85% to 95% seen once. The rearrangement links TRBV7-9 to TRBJ1-3; TRBD1 is a possible D gene (5 bases). The sample in question was peripheral blood, obtained 28 days after the second AZD1222 dose. This clonotype was obtained from an adult who received the AZD1222 COVID-19 vaccine. The CDR3 DNA follows: TGTGCCAGCAGCTTATGGCAGGGAGTAGGAAACACCATATATTTT. It yields the protein CASSLWQGVGNTIYF.